This T cell receptor beta chain emerged from a study of T cells in Graves' hyperthyroidism and ophthalmopathy. The TCR beta CDR3 regions underwent amplification using RNA transcripts as the source. A first-round RT-PCR of the TCR CDR3 used the HTBI primer set. TCRdb re-analysed the multiplex PCR reads in MiXCR, keeping a single row per CDR3 protein. The data contain roughly 700,000 distinct CDR3 sequences, 14% of them seen just once; the ten biggest clones take up more than 8.5%. Germline-derived CDR1 and CDR2 are MNHEY and SMNVEV (reference sequence). With V trimmed by 3 bases and J by 5 bases, 5 bases remained unmatched. The CDR3 extends over 15 amino acids. Absent ophthalmopathy progression within 18 months defined stable Graves' hyperthyroidism. Cells are PBMCs isolated from roughly 9.3 ml of fresh blood. Study outcomes and limitations: Blood shared most expanded thyroid clonotypes above 0.001. The model forecast ophthalmopathy, anticipating it by a median 6.5 months before onset.

This clonotype has at least ten counts. As yet, its antigen is unknown. The chain combines TRBV27 with TRBJ2-3, with 10 bases that match TRBD2. The sequence came from a woman between 18 and 29 years old with Graves' hyperthyroidism. The sequenced sample consisted of blood. The CDR3 DNA is TGTGCCAGCAGTTTCCTAGCGGGAGAGGGAGATACGCAGTATTTT. Residues: CASSFLAGEGDTQYF.